The next 17 T cell receptor beta chains were all read from a single sample in a study of spatial heterogeneity in lung cancer. Regarding the study as a whole: How many expanded intratumoral alpha and beta TCRs were present tracked the tumor mutation count, which was a count of nonsynonymous mutations.

No antigen has been identified for these receptors. Stated time point: sample taken at primary tumor resection. TCRdb independently ran MiXCR on the 5' RACE reads; one entry per CDR3 protein. The sample lists 20,000 to 25,000 distinct CDR3 sequences; roughly 6.5% were seen once. The sample was lung tumor tissue, taken at surgery. The receptors shown here come from a male donor with early-stage non-small cell lung cancer.

This clonotype was detected many times. The J gene is TRBJ2-7, the V gene TRBV5-1; D remains unclear. Germline lookup yields CDR1 SGHRS and CDR2 YFSETQ. The CDR3 contains 13 residues. Trimming stripped 7 bases from V and 0 bases from J, with 11 bases between. The CDR3 bases are TGCGCCAGCGGGTTCTTAGACTCCTACGAGCAGTACTTC. Protein product: CASGFLDSYEQYF.

This clonotype occurred many times. Here the CDR3 DNA reads TGCGCCAGCAGCTCGGGACTAGCTGGGGGAGATACGCAGTATTTT. Its protein product is CASSSGLAGGDTQYF. J is TRBJ2-3 and V is TRBV5-1, with 9 nucleotides matching TRBD2. The trim removed 3 bases at V and 5 bases at J, leaving 7 bases unmatched. This CDR3 is built from 15 residues. The germline V gene encodes CDR1 SGHRS and CDR2 YFSETQ.

This clonotype was seen many times. The J gene is TRBJ2-2, the V gene TRBV7-2; possibly TRBD2 for D (6 bases). The germline gives CDR1 SGHTA, CDR2 FQGNSA. Trimming pared 0 bases from V and 1 base from J, leaving 9 bases between. The CDR3 runs to 16 residues. This CDR3 is CASSLAPGGNTGELFF. CDR3 sequence (DNA): TGTGCCAGCAGCTTAGCGCCCGGGGGGAACACCGGGGAGCTGTTTTTT.

This clonotype was seen ten or more times. This chain joins TRBV10-3 and TRBJ2-2, with 9 positions matching TRBD1. There are 15 residues in the CDR3. The germline V gene has CDR1 ENHRY and CDR2 SYGVKD. The trim removed 8 bases at V and 4 bases at J, leaving 8 bases unmatched. CDR3 coding DNA: TGTGCCATCGCACAGGGGGCAGGGGGCACCGGGGAGCTGTTTTTT. It yields the protein CAIAQGAGGTGELFF.

This clonotype came up many times. One junction end does not reproduce the germline sequence, and a read error may be involved. The CDR3 DNA is TGTGCCAGCAGAGCGGGGGGAAGAGAGGCCCAGTACTTC. It translates to CASRAGGREAQYF. The chain combines TRBV28 with TRBJ2-5; 9 bases align to TRBD2. Germline lookup yields CDR1 MDHEN and CDR2 SYDVKM. The CDR3 runs 13 residues.

This clonotype was detected ten times or more. The chain is built from TRBV28 and TRBJ2-1, with 7 bases that match TRBD2. CDR1 is MDHEN and CDR2 is SYDVKM in the germline V gene. V gave up 7 bases and J gave up 7 bases; unmatched junction bases: 13. CDR3 size: 15 residues. In DNA, the CDR3 is TGTGCCAGCATATCAAGCGGGACCCATGGGAATGAGCAGTTCTTC. It is translated as CASISSGTHGNEQFF.

This clonotype came up many times. For the CDR3, the DNA is TGTGCCAGCAGTTTTGGCGGGGCCACAGATACGCAGTATTTT. It codes for CASSFGGATDTQYF. The chain combines TRBV27 with TRBJ2-3; D may be TRBD2 (6 bases). Germline V gene sequence: CDR1 MNHEY, CDR2 SMNVEV (reference sequence). The CDR3 is 14 amino acids. V dropped 3 bases and J dropped 2 bases, with 9 bases sitting between them.

This chain uses TRBV28 with TRBJ1-1; tentative D call: TRBD1 (5 bases). Germline CDR1 MDHEN, CDR2 SYDVKM. The CDR3 has 13 residues. Trimming removed 2 bases from V and 6 bases from J, with 10 bases in between. The CDR3 loop reads CASSLGGMAEAFF. CDR3 sequence (DNA): TGTGCCAGCAGTTTAGGGGGTATGGCTGAAGCTTTCTTT.

This clonotype appeared many times. The chain has TRBV11-1 and TRBJ2-2, with TRBD2 matching 8 bases. CDR1 and CDR2 (germline): SGHAT, FQDESV (reference sequence). Losses at the gene ends were 1 base for V and 8 bases for J; bases not matched to a gene: 9. CDR3 length: 16 amino acids. In DNA form, the CDR3 reads TGTGCCAGCAGCTTAGTGCCGGGAGGGCCACCTGGGGAGCTGTTTTTT. This translates into CASSLVPGGPPGELFF.

Ten or more counts support this clonotype. CDR3 in amino acids: CASSLTDNSPLHF. The CDR3, as DNA: TGTGCCAGCAGTTTAACGGATAATTCACCCCTCCACTTT. The chain has TRBV12-3 or TRBV12-4 and TRBJ1-6; the D is unclear. This CDR3 is 13 amino acids long. The V end lost 2 bases, the J end lost 5 bases, and 4 bases lay between the germline ends.

The table lists this clonotype with a few counts. The chain joins TRBV5-6 to TRBJ1-5, with D hard to call. CDR3 length: 16 amino acids. Trimming took off 0 bases at V and 6 bases at J, with 16 bases between the two ends. In germline, CDR1 is SGHDT, CDR2 YYEEEE. The CDR3 reads CASSLGWNLGGQPQHF. The CDR3 nucleotides are TGTGCCAGCAGCTTGGGATGGAATCTGGGCGGTCAGCCCCAGCATTTT. Full variable domain (remainder filled in from reference TRBV5-6 and TRBJ1-5): DAGVTQSPTHLIKTRGQQVTLRCSPKSGHDTVSWYQQALGQGPQFIFQYYEEEERQRGNFPDRFSGHQFPNYSSELNVNALLLGDSALYLCASSLGWNLGGQPQHFGDGTRLSIL.

This chain joins TRBV5-1 and TRBJ2-3, with 14 bases identical to TRBD2. Trimming took 4 bases from V and 5 from J; bases not matched to a gene: 6. The germline CDR1 and CDR2 sequences are SGHRS and YFSETQ. The CDR3 contains 16 residues. The CDR3 DNA is TGCGCCAGCAGCCCGGGACTAGCGGGGGAAGTAGATACGCAGTATTTT. This gives the protein CASSPGLAGEVDTQYF.

This clonotype showed up many times. The chain uses TRBV28 and TRBJ2-7; weak D call: TRBD2 (6 bases). The CDR3 extends over 13 amino acids. The V gene lost 7 bases and the J gene lost 2 bases, with 12 bases spanning the gap. Germline V gives CDR1 MDHEN, CDR2 SYDVKM. CDR3 in amino acids: CASTLTSPYEQYF. CDR3 nucleotide sequence: TGTGCCAGCACCCTCACTAGCCCCTACGAGCAGTACTTC.

This clonotype has a count of ten or more. The CDR3 DNA reads as TGCAGTTCACAGGGAGGAACCTACGAGCAGTACTTC. It translates to CSSQGGTYEQYF. The chain combines TRBV20-1 with TRBJ2-7; either TRBD1 or TRBD2 may supply D (6 bases each). CDR1 is DFQATT and CDR2 is SNEGSKA in the germline V gene (reference sequence). V was clipped by 8 bases and J by 2 bases, with 13 bases between them. The CDR3 is 12 amino acids.

This clonotype was recorded at least ten times. V is TRBV30 and J is TRBJ1-1; 8 bases fit TRBD1. From germline, CDR1 is GTSNPN and CDR2 SVGIG (reference sequence). The CDR3 sequence is 15 residues long. V gave up 0 bases and J gave up 1 base; unmatched junction bases: 4. CDR3 sequence reads: CAWSVRDRRNTEAFF. Here the CDR3 DNA reads TGTGCCTGGAGTGTACGGGACAGGAGGAACACTGAAGCTTTCTTT. Looking up the rest from reference TRBV30 and TRBJ1-1 gives the full variable domain: SQTIHQWPATLVQPVGSPLSLECTVEGTSNPNLYWYRQAAGRGLQLLFYSVGIGQISSEVPQNLSASRPQDRQFILSSKKLLLSDSGFYLCAWSVRDRRNTEAFFGQGTRLTVV.

This clonotype was recorded at least ten times. The J gene is TRBJ2-5, the V gene TRBV4-2; 7 bases align to TRBD1. The germline gives CDR1 LGHNA, CDR2 YNFKEQ. This CDR3 contains 17 residues. The V segment lost 0 bases and the J segment 4 bases; nucleotides outside the gene matches: 11. CDR3 in DNA: TGTGCCAGCAGCCAAGATAAGGCTGTAAGGGGGCTAGAGACCCAGTACTTC. Its protein is CASSQDKAVRGLETQYF.

This clonotype occurred many times. The chain joins TRBV4-3 to TRBJ2-7; weak D call: TRBD2 (5 bases). The CDR3 sequence is 13 residues long. V gave up 0 bases and J gave up 6 bases, with 9 bases separating them. CDR1 is LGHNA and CDR2 is YSLEER in the germline V gene. The CDR3 protein is CASSQDLRVEQYF. DNA of the CDR3: TGCGCCAGCAGCCAAGATCTGAGGGTCGAGCAGTACTTC.